This note documents a single T cell receptor (beta chain) sequence. The repertoire was sequenced with immunoSEQ multiplex PCR; TCRdb's copy has only in-frame clones and lacks some. The sample contains roughly 7,000 clones, about nine tenths of which appear only once. This entry is derived from a study of OX40 agonist ivuxolimab in advanced cancers. The CDR3 is 14 residues long. Trimming removed 5 bases from V and 9 bases from J; junction bases left unmatched: 12. The germline V gene encodes CDR1 MDHEN and CDR2 SYDVKM. V is TRBV28 and J is TRBJ1-2; 7 nucleotides agree with TRBD1. The starting material was CD4+ or CD8+ T cells sorted from blood, obtained in a trial of the OX40 agonist ivuxolimab. This receptor was obtained from an adult with an advanced solid tumor such as melanoma, head and neck, liver or kidney cancer. The CDR3: CASSLSNRGYRYTF. CDR3 DNA sequence: TGTGCCAGCAGTCTCTCTAACAGGGGATACCGCTACACCTTC.